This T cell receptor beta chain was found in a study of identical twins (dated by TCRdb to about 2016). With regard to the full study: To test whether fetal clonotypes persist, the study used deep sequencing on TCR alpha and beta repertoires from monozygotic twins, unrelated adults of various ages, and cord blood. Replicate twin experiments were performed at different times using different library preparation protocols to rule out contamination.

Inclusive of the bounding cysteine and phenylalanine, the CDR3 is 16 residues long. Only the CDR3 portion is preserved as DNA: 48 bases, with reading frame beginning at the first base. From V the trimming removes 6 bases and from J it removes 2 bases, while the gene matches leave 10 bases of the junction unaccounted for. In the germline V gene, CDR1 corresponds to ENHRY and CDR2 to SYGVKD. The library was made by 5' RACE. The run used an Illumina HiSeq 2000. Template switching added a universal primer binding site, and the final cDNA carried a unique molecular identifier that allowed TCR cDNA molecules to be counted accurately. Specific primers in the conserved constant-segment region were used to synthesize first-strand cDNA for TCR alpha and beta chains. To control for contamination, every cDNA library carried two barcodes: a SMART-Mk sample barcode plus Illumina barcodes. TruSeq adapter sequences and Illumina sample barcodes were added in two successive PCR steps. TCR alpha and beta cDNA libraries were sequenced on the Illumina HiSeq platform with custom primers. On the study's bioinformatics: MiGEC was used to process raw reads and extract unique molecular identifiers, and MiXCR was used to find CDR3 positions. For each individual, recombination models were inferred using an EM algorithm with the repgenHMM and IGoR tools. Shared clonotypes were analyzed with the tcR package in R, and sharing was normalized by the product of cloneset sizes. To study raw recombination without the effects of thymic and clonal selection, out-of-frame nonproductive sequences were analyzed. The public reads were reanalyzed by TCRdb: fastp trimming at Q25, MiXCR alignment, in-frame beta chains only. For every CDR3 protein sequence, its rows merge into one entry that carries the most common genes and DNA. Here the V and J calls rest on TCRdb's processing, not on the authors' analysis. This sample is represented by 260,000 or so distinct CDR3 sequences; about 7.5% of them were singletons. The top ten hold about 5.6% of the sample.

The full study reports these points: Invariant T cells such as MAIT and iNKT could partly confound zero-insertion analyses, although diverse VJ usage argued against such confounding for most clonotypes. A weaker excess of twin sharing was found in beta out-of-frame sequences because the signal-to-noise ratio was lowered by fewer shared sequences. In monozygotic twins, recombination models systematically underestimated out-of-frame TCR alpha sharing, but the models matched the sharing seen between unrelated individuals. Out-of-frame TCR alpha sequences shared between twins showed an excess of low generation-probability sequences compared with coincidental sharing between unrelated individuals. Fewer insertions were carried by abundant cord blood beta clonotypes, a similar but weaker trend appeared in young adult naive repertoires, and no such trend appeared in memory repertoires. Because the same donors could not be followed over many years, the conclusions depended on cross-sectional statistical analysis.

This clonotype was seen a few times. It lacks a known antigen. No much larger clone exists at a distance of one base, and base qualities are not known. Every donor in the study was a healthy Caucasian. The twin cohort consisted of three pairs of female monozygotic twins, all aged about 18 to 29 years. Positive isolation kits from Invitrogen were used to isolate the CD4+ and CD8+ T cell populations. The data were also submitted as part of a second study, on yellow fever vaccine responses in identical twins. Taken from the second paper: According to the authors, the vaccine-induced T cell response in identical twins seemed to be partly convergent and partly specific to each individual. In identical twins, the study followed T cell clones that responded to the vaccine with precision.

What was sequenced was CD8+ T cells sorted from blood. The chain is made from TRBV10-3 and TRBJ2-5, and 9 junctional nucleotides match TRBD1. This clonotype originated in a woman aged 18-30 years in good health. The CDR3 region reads CAIRKGIGTGQETQYF. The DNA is TGTGCCATCAGGAAAGGGATCGGGACAGGGCAAGAGACCCAGTACTTC.